This TCR beta chain was profiled in a study of cytomegalovirus exposure and HLA in healthy donors. The study, taken as a whole, reports: Rarity marked most TCR sequences, yet some public TCRs occurred in many donors.

This CDR3 is built from 13 residues. Germline V CDR1 and CDR2: LGHNA, YSLEER. The V end lost 5 bases, the J end lost 0 bases, and 7 bases lay between the germline ends. Points on this clone: Its antigen is undetermined.

From the roughly 110-subject validation cohort, which was separate from the approximately 720-subject first cohort, the donors were drawn. Some clones are missing from TCRdb's copy, which holds only in-frame ones; the method was immunoSEQ multiplex PCR. Of about 140,000 clones listed, about 90% were seen once; the top ten hold just under 3%. Sequencing was performed on PBMCs. This clonotype originated in a man aged 18 to 35 in good health and CMV-seronegative. The V gene is TRBV4-3, the J gene TRBJ1-2, with TRBD1 as a possible D gene (5 bases). The CDR3 DNA reads as TGCGCCAGCAGCTCGGGGGCTAACTATGGCTACACCTTC. Amino acid sequence: CASSSGANYGYTF.